The T cell receptor beta chain under discussion was sequenced for a study of control samples from healthy donors and cancer patients. Germline V gene lookup returns CDR1 SGHAT and CDR2 FQNNGV. Between the trimmed V and J ends, which lost 1 base and 9 bases, there was a span of 4 bases. The CDR3 has 11 amino acids. Profiling relied on immunoSEQ multiplex PCR, and the TCRdb table lists in-frame clones only, not all of them. This sample has roughly 98,000 clones, with around 82% found just once. This clone has just one count. Sequences were obtained from blood. This receptor was taken from a woman aged 60-75 years in good health. The rearrangement links TRBV11-2 to TRBJ2-1, with unresolved D. This CDR3 reads CASSLGGEQFF. CDR3 nucleotides: TGTGCCAGCAGCTTAGGCGGTGAGCAGTTCTTC. The full variable domain, in which reference TRBV11-2 and TRBJ2-1 provide the parts outside the CDR3, is EAGVAQSPRYKIIEKRQSVAFWCNPISGHATLYWYQQILGQGPKLLIQFQNNGVVDDSQLPKDRFSAERLKGVDSTLKIQPAKLEDSAVYLCASSLGGEQFFGPGTRLTVL.